Following are 28 T cell receptor beta chains from one sample sequenced in a study of human T cells and chemical hapten exposure (dated by TCRdb to about 2021). The method behind the library was RACE. The sequencing machine was a NextSeq 500. The public reads were reanalyzed by TCRdb: fastp trimming at Q25, MiXCR alignment, in-frame beta chains only. For every CDR3 protein sequence, its rows merge into one entry that carries the most common genes and DNA. The sample table contains approximately 120,000 distinct CDR3 sequences; only one count was recorded for roughly 9% of them. The ten most abundant clones make up 3% to 4% of the sample. The meaning of the sample's time point label: patch test 2, 6 weeks after DPC sensitization. What this sample's treatment or condition label stands for: therapeutic diphenylcyclopropenone sensitization with weekly scalp DPC. The input for sequencing was whole blood, taken in connection with sensitization to the hapten diphenylcyclopropenone (DPC). These receptors all come from a middle-aged woman with alopecia areata. Some clones in this sample may be carry-over from other donors' samples.

This rearrangement joins TRBV6-6 to TRBJ1-5; possibly TRBD1 for D (5 bases). With 2 bases removed from V and 7 bases from J, the gap between germline ends came to 12 bases. The CDR3 sequence is 14 residues long. The germline gives CDR1 MNHNY, CDR2 SVGAGI (reference sequence). CDR3 sequence: CASSYLGGAQPQHF. Written as DNA, the CDR3 is TGTGCCAGCAGTTACCTCGGTGGGGCCCAGCCCCAGCATTTT.

The rearrangement joins TRBV5-1 to TRBJ1-1; D remains unclear. Germline V gene sequence: CDR1 SGHRS, CDR2 YFSETQ. The CDR3 is 13 residues long. Trimming left V 6 bases short and J 0 bases short, with 9 bases between. The chain's CDR3 is CASNPGLNTEAFF. DNA for the CDR3: TGCGCCAGCAACCCCGGACTGAACACTGAAGCTTTCTTT.

V usage is TRBV6-5 and J usage is TRBJ1-4; no clear D. With 4 bases removed from V and 4 bases from J, the gap between germline ends came to 10 bases. CDR1 and CDR2 (germline): MNHEY, SVGAGI. CDR3 size: 14 residues. CDR3 nucleotides: TGTGCCAGCAGTTTTGGACGGTTTAATGAAAAACTGTTTTTT. This translates into CASSFGRFNEKLFF.

The V gene is TRBV5-1, the J gene TRBJ1-1; D ambiguous. This CDR3 is built from 12 residues. Germline V gene lookup returns CDR1 SGHRS and CDR2 YFSETQ. Trimming left V 0 bases short and J 7 bases short, with 7 bases between. The CDR3 bases are TGCGCCAGCAGCTTGGGGGGAAATGAAGCTTTCTTT. It yields the protein CASSLGGNEAFF. The full variable domain, its missing parts supplied by reference TRBV5-1 and TRBJ1-1, is KAGVTQTPRYLIKTRGQQVTLSCSPISGHRSVSWYQQTPGQGLQFLFEYFSETQRNKGNFPGRFSGRQFSNSRSEMNVSTLELGDSALYLCASSLGGNEAFFGQGTRLTVV.

This clonotype was seen repeatedly, ten times or more. The chain recombines TRBV3-1 with TRBJ2-3, with a tentative D call TRBD2 (6 bases). The CDR3 has 12 residues. Trimming left V 0 bases short and J 11 bases short, with 9 bases between. In germline, CDR1 is LGHDT, CDR2 YNNKEL (reference sequence). CDR3 DNA sequence: TGTGCCAGCAGCCAAGAAACCGGGGGGCAGTATTTT. It is translated as CASSQETGGQYF.

This clonotype was counted a few times. The rearrangement uses TRBV19 and TRBJ2-1; D may match TRBD1 or TRBD2 (5 bases each). Germline V lookup: CDR1 LNHDA, CDR2 SQIVND (reference sequence). CDR3 size: 14 residues. V was clipped by 0 bases and J by 7 bases, with 10 bases between them. The CDR3 here is CASSIDLRGNEQFF. Here the CDR3 DNA reads TGTGCCAGTAGTATAGATCTGAGGGGAAATGAGCAGTTCTTC.

The gene calls are TRBV7-9 and TRBJ1-1; D not resolved. CDR1 and CDR2 from the germline V gene are SEHNR and FQNEAQ (reference sequence). The CDR3 loop spans 12 amino acids. V lost 3 bases, J lost 8 bases, and 10 bases lay in between. CDR3 residues: CASSFGPYEAFF. CDR3 DNA sequence: TGTGCCAGCAGCTTTGGTCCATACGAAGCTTTCTTT.

This clonotype was counted many times. This sequence joins TRBV29-1 and TRBJ1-2; no reliable D call. The CDR3 sequence is 13 residues long. Germline V gene lookup returns CDR1 SQVTM and CDR2 ANQGSEA. V was trimmed by 7 bases and J by 7 bases, leaving 19 bases between them. The CDR3 reads CSAEVAPASGYTF. In nucleotides, the CDR3 is TGCAGCGCCGAGGTCGCTCCCGCGAGTGGCTACACCTTC. The full variable domain, rest sourced from reference TRBV29-1 and TRBJ1-2, is SAVISQKPSRDICQRGTSLTIQCQVDSQVTMMFWYRQQPGQSLTLIATANQGSEATYESGFVIDKFPISRPNLTFSTLTVSNMSPEDSSIYLCSAEVAPASGYTFGSGTRLTVV.

This rearrangement joins TRBV7-2 to TRBJ1-1; TRBD1 is a possible D gene (5 bases). The CDR3 sequence is 15 residues long. Germline lookup yields CDR1 SGHTA and CDR2 FQGNSA. V was cut by 3 bases and J by 2 bases, with 13 bases left in between. The CDR3: CASSFGTRPNTEAFF. The CDR3 nucleotides are TGTGCCAGCAGCTTCGGGACGAGACCCAACACTGAAGCTTTCTTT. Complete variable domain (other parts from reference TRBV7-2 and TRBJ1-1): GAGVSQSPSNKVTEKGKDVELRCDPISGHTALYWYRQSLGQGLEFLIYFQGNSAPDKSGLPSDRFSAERTGGSVSTLTIQRTQQEDSAVYLCASSFGTRPNTEAFFGQGTRLTVV.

This chain connects TRBV9 to TRBJ2-1; weak D call: TRBD1 (6 bases). Germline values: CDR1 SGDLS, CDR2 YYNGEE. The CDR3 length is 15 residues. The V and J ends lost 4 bases and 7 bases respectively, with 18 bases between them. The CDR3 sequence: CASSPRGGFGNEQFF. The DNA of the CDR3 is TGTGCCAGCAGCCCCCGTGGGGGCTTCGGGAATGAGCAGTTCTTC. The whole variable domain, remainder taken from reference TRBV9 and TRBJ2-1, is DSGVTQTPKHLITATGQRVTLRCSPRSGDLSVYWYQQSLDQGLQFLIQYYNGEERAKGNILERFSAQQFPDLHSELNLSSLELGDSALYFCASSPRGGFGNEQFFGPGTRLTVL.

This clonotype was seen at least ten times. CDR3 sequence: CAIGAGGTQYF. CDR3 DNA: TGTGCCATCGGGGCGGGGGGGACCCAGTACTTC. The chain recombines TRBV10-3 with TRBJ2-5, with 8 bases identical to TRBD2. The length of the CDR3 is 11 residues. Germline V lookup: CDR1 ENHRY, CDR2 SYGVKD. Trimming removed 8 bases from V and 7 bases from J; junction bases left unmatched: 3.

The rearrangement links TRBV12-3 or TRBV12-4 to TRBJ2-1; 9 bases are shared with TRBD1. CDR3 length equals 14 residues. The junction had 6 bases not matched to a gene; V was cut back by 5 bases and J by 7 bases. The CDR3 reads CASSPGTGWNEQFF. The CDR3 nucleotides read TGTGCCAGCAGTCCCGGGACAGGGTGGAATGAGCAGTTCTTC.

The V gene is TRBV20-1, the J gene TRBJ2-1; 7 bases are a match to TRBD1. Germline values: CDR1 DFQATT, CDR2 SNEGSKA (reference sequence). The CDR3 contains 14 residues. V lost 5 bases, J lost 9 bases, and 13 bases stayed unmatched. The CDR3 DNA is TGCAGTGCTTCGGACGCACAGGGGAAGGGTGAGCAGTTCTTC. It specifies CSASDAQGKGEQFF.

This clonotype was seen a handful of times. Here the CDR3 DNA reads TGCGCCAGCAGAGATATAGCAGCCAATGAGCAGTTCTTC. This codes for CASRDIAANEQFF. The chain couples TRBV4-1 to TRBJ2-1; D is ambiguous. The V end was cut by 6 bases, the J end by 6 bases, with 12 bases between. CDR1 and CDR2 (germline): MGHRA, YSYEKL. CDR3 size: 13 residues.

In its sample, this clonotype was seen a few times. This chain joins TRBV4-2 and TRBJ1-5; D possibly corresponds to TRBD1 (5 bases). CDR3 size: 15 residues. The V and J ends lost 4 bases and 2 bases respectively, with 12 bases between them. The germline V gene encodes CDR1 LGHNA and CDR2 YNFKEQ. CDR3 DNA sequence: TGTGCCAGCAGCCCTGGGACTAGGGGCAATCAGCCCCAGCATTTT. This codes for CASSPGTRGNQPQHF.

The chain combines TRBV10-3 with TRBJ2-7; possibly TRBD1 for D (6 bases). Trimming took off 3 bases at V and 2 bases at J, with 14 bases between the two ends. Germline assignment: CDR1 ENHRY and CDR2 SYGVKD. The CDR3 has 15 residues. The CDR3 DNA reads as TGTGCCATCAGTGACGCCCGGGACACGGCCTACGAGCAGTACTTC. Translation: CAISDARDTAYEQYF.

Only a few counts were recorded for this clonotype. CDR3: CASSLTGTASAPWEQYF. The CDR3 DNA reads as TGCGCCAGCAGCTTGACCGGGACAGCGAGTGCCCCTTGGGAGCAGTACTTC. The genes are TRBV5-1 and TRBJ2-7; the match to TRBD1 covers 7 bases. The CDR3 loop spans 17 amino acids. Germline lookup yields CDR1 SGHRS and CDR2 YFSETQ. With V trimmed by 1 base and J by 7 bases, 17 bases remained unmatched.

This clonotype was counted many times. V gene TRBV18 combines with J gene TRBJ1-5, with 7 bases lining up with TRBD1. V was clipped by 2 bases and J by 6 bases; unmatched bases: 7. CDR1 is KGHSH, CDR2 LQKENI, per germline. The CDR3 runs 15 residues. The DNA for the CDR3 is TGTGCCAGCTCACCATTGGCAGGGGGTGCTCAGCCCCAGCATTTT. It encodes CASSPLAGGAQPQHF.

Note on this clonotype: As the CDR3 is not closed by the conserved phenylalanine or tryptophan, this likely results from a read error. CDR3: CASSSTAFTNTEAFI. In nucleotides, the CDR3 is TGTGCCAGCAGCAGCACAGCTTTTACGAACACTGAAGCTTTCATT. The V gene is TRBV5-6, the J gene TRBJ1-1; D remains unclear. Germline-derived CDR1 and CDR2 are SGHDT and YYEEEE. Between the trimmed V and J ends, which lost 4 bases and 1 base, there was a span of 14 bases. The CDR3 covers 15 residues.

The table lists this clonotype with a few counts. The chain has TRBV25-1 and TRBJ2-5; D is uncertain. CDR3 length: 15 residues. Germline CDR1 and CDR2: MGHDK and SYGVNS. V was cut by 1 base and J by 1 base, with 10 bases left in between. The CDR3 DNA is TGTGCCAGCAGTGAATGGAAACAGCTCCAAGAGACCCAGTACTTC. Translating gives CASSEWKQLQETQYF.

The rearrangement joins TRBV7-2 to TRBJ2-1; D not resolved. Trimming took off 1 base at V and 5 bases at J, with 3 bases between the two ends. This CDR3 comprises 12 residues. Looked up from germline, CDR1 is SGHTA and CDR2 is FQGNSA. CDR3 amino acids: CASSLGHNEQFF. In DNA, the CDR3 is TGTGCCAGCAGCTTAGGCCACAATGAGCAGTTCTTC.

DNA of the CDR3: TGCGCCAGCATACAGACTAGCTTATACAATGAGCAGTTCTTC. This encodes CASIQTSLYNEQFF. V is TRBV10-2 and J is TRBJ2-1; TRBD2 matches 7 bases. The junction had 7 bases not matched to a gene; V was cut back by 7 bases and J by 4 bases. Per the germline V gene, CDR1 is WSHSY and CDR2 is SAAADI. CDR3 size: 14 residues.

This clonotype was counted only a few times. J is TRBJ2-3 and V is TRBV20-1; perhaps TRBD2 as D (5 bases). V lost 3 bases to trimming and J lost 1 base, with 23 bases between them. CDR3 length: 18 amino acids. CDR1 is DFQATT, CDR2 SNEGSKA, per germline (reference sequence). The CDR3 loop reads CSASPPRVGPRRTDTQYF. The DNA of the CDR3 is TGCAGTGCTAGTCCCCCGCGGGTTGGGCCCCGACGCACAGATACGCAGTATTTT.

This clonotype was picked up a small number of times. This rearrangement joins TRBV5-1 to TRBJ1-5; D is undetermined. V lost 2 bases and J lost 2, with 8 bases in between. The CDR3 is 14 amino acids. Germline V gene data show CDR1 as SGHRS and CDR2 as YFSETQ. CDR3 nucleotide sequence: TGCGCCAGCAGCTTAGAGTGGGGCAATCAGCCCCAGCATTTT. It specifies CASSLEWGNQPQHF.

This clonotype was recorded at least ten times. The rearrangement uses TRBV6-5 and TRBJ2-5; TRBD1 agrees at 7 bases. The V gene's germline CDR1 is MNHEY and CDR2 SVGAGI. The CDR3 has 16 residues. J gave up 3 bases and V 3 bases, and 10 bases lay outside the gene matches. CDR3 DNA: TGTGCCAGCAGTTATGCTTTGACAGGGTTTGAAGAGACCCAGTACTTC. Translation gives CASSYALTGFEETQYF.

This clonotype was counted between two and nine times. The V call is TRBV12-3 or TRBV12-4, the J call TRBJ2-3; D ambiguous. V was pared by 5 bases and J by 2 bases, with 11 bases between. CDR3 length equals 14 residues. CDR3 region: CASSPRLFTDTQYF. In DNA, the CDR3 is TGTGCCAGCAGTCCCCGACTTTTCACAGATACGCAGTATTTT.

The chain couples TRBV12-3 or TRBV12-4 to TRBJ1-1, with 7 positions matching TRBD1. V dropped 6 bases and J dropped 4; count of bases not matched to a gene: 8. The CDR3 is 14 residues long. For the CDR3, the DNA is TGTGCCAGCAGGACCACAGGGGAGAGCACTGAAGCTTTCTTT. Its protein product is CASRTTGESTEAFF.

This clonotype was counted a few times. The chain recombines TRBV28 with TRBJ1-5; TRBD1 aligns across 9 bases. The CDR3 loop spans 15 amino acids. V dropped 5 bases and J dropped 7; count of bases not matched to a gene: 9. From germline, CDR1 is MDHEN and CDR2 SYDVKM. CDR3 amino acids: CASSQGDRVSQPQHF. CDR3 coding DNA: TGTGCCAGCAGTCAAGGGGACAGGGTCAGCCAGCCCCAGCATTTT. Full variable domain (outside the CDR3, taken from reference TRBV28 and TRBJ1-5): DVKVTQSSRYLVKRTGEKVFLECVQDMDHENMFWYRQDPGLGLRLIYFSYDVKMKEKGDIPEGYSVSREKKERFSLILESASTNQTSMYLCASSQGDRVSQPQHFGDGTRLSIL.